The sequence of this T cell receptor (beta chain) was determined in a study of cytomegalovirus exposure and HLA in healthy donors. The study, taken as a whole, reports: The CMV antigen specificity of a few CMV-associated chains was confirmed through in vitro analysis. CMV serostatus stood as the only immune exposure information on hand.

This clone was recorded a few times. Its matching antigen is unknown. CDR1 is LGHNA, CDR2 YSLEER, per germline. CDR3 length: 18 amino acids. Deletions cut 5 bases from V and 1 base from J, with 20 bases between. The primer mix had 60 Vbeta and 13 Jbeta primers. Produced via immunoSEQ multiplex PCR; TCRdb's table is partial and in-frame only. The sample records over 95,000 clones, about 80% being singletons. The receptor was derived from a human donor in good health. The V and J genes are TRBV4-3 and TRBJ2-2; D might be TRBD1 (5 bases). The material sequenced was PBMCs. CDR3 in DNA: TGCGCCAGCAGCTCGAAGATTTTGGGGCAGGTGAACACCGGGGAGCTGTTTTTT. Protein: CASSSKILGQVNTGELFF.